These 2 T cell receptor beta chains originate from one sample sequenced in a study of blood T cell repertoires in COVID-19. The method was immunoSEQ multiplex PCR; TCRdb's version includes in-frame clones alone and lacks a portion of them. The sample includes under 75,000 clones, roughly three quarters of them seen just once. The sequenced sample consisted of peripheral blood. These receptors all come from a man at least 80 years old with acute or convalescent COVID-19.

J is TRBJ2-2 and V is TRBV6-1; possibly TRBD2 for D (6 bases). Germline CDR1 MNHNS, CDR2 SASEGT. The CDR3 contains 17 residues. Trimming stripped 1 base from V and 4 bases from J, with 16 bases between. Here the CDR3 reads CASSEVGGPRTTGELFF. CDR3 coding DNA: TGTGCCAGCAGTGAAGTGGGGGGACCGCGGACCACCGGGGAGCTGTTTTTT.

The chain joins TRBV6-4 to TRBJ2-5, with 9 bases aligning to TRBD2. The CDR3 is 15 residues long. V dropped 2 bases and J dropped 1; count of bases not matched to a gene: 2. Looked up from germline, CDR1 is MRHNA and CDR2 is SNTAGT. CDR3: CASSDLAGPQETQYF. The CDR3 nucleotides are TGTGCCAGCAGTGACCTAGCGGGGCCCCAAGAGACCCAGTACTTC.